Shown below are 31 T cell receptor beta chains from a single sample sequenced in a study of blood T cell repertoires in COVID-19. Assay: immunoSEQ multiplex PCR; the TCRdb copy retains only in-frame clones and omits some. This table has around 320,000 clones, around nine tenths appearing once. The source material was PBMCs or T cells enriched from blood (not recorded which). The receptors stem from a woman in her twenties or thirties who had been exposed to COVID-19.

In this sample, this clone turned up a few times. The CDR3 DNA follows: TGTGCCAGCTCACCACCTTCTACAGGGGGTGTTAGGGCTGAAGCTTTCTTT. This encodes CASSPPSTGGVRAEAFF. The chain is built from TRBV18 and TRBJ1-1; 8 bases line up with TRBD1. J was trimmed by 6 bases and V by 0 bases; bases with no gene match: 12. Germline V lookup: CDR1 KGHSH, CDR2 LQKENI. This CDR3 comprises 17 residues.

Written as DNA, the CDR3 is TGTGCCAGCAGTTACCCCGGGATCCACTATGGCTACACCTTC. Protein: CASSYPGIHYGYTF. The V call is TRBV28, the J call TRBJ1-2, with D hard to call. The CDR3 extends over 14 amino acids. V lost 4 bases and J 3 bases, leaving 12 bases between the germline ends. Germline V gives CDR1 MDHEN, CDR2 SYDVKM.

The rearrangement uses TRBV15 and TRBJ1-1, with D tentatively TRBD1 (6 bases). CDR3 size: 14 residues. V gave up 1 base and J gave up 5 bases, with 11 bases separating them. Per germline, CDR1 LNHNV and CDR2 YYDKDF (reference sequence). CDR3 in DNA: TGTGCCACCAGCAGAGGGGACACAGGTACTGAAGCTTTCTTT. The encoded protein is CATSRGDTGTEAFF.

This sequence joins TRBV6-4 and TRBJ1-5; D unclear. V gave up 0 bases and J gave up 5 bases, with 17 bases separating them. The CDR3 has 17 amino acids. Germline values: CDR1 MRHNA, CDR2 SNTAGT. CDR3 sequence reads: CASSDSNWARNYQPQHF. CDR3 nucleotides: TGTGCCAGCAGTGACTCGAATTGGGCCCGGAACTATCAGCCCCAGCATTTT.

CDR3 sequence: CASSSRQANTEAFF. For the CDR3, the DNA is TGCGCCAGCAGCTCCCGACAGGCGAACACTGAAGCTTTCTTT. The chain uses TRBV5-1 and TRBJ1-1; tentatively, D is TRBD1 (6 bases). With 3 bases removed from V and 1 base from J, the gap between germline ends came to 10 bases. Germline CDR1 reads SGHRS; CDR2 reads YFSETQ. The CDR3 is 14 amino acids.

In this sample, this clone turned up once. The chain links TRBV12-3 or TRBV12-4 to TRBJ2-7; 9 nucleotides agree with TRBD1. The CDR3 consists of 13 residues. The V gene end was trimmed by 4 bases and the J gene end by 11 bases; junction bases not matched to a gene: 9. The CDR3 is CASSSRTGAEEYF. In DNA form, the CDR3 reads TGTGCCAGCAGTTCTCGGACAGGGGCGGAGGAGTACTTC.

The CDR3 bases are TGTGCCAGCAGTGAACAGGGGGTATCCTATAATTCACCCCTCCACTTT. Protein: CASSEQGVSYNSPLHF. This chain uses TRBV27 with TRBJ1-6, with 8 bases lining up with TRBD1. The CDR3 runs to 16 residues. Germline CDR1 MNHEY, CDR2 SMNVEV (reference sequence). V shed 5 bases, J shed 1 base, and the junction held 4 bases outside the gene matches.

This chain joins TRBV2 and TRBJ1-1, with 7 bases lining up with TRBD1. The V and J ends lost 5 bases and 2 bases, in that order; junction bases with no gene match: 5. This CDR3 has 14 amino acids. Germline V gene sequence: CDR1 SNHLY, CDR2 FYNNEI. CDR3 nucleotides: TGTGCCAGCAGTATGACAGGGAGCAACACTGAAGCTTTCTTT. This encodes CASSMTGSNTEAFF.

The chain combines TRBV6-5 with TRBJ1-6; 8 nucleotides agree with TRBD1. There are 15 residues in the CDR3. V trimming: 7 bases; J trimming: 7 bases; junction bases outside the gene matches: 9. Germline loops: CDR1 MNHEY, CDR2 SVGAGI. The CDR3 protein is CASTLGRGQNSPLHF. CDR3 nucleotides: TGTGCCAGCACCCTCGGCAGGGGGCAAAATTCACCCCTCCACTTT.

This chain's CDR3 is CASSKKEGGDTEAFF. The DNA of the CDR3 is TGCGCCAGCAGCAAAAAGGAAGGGGGCGACACTGAAGCTTTCTTT. V is TRBV4-1 and J is TRBJ1-1; 7 bases agree with TRBD1. CDR1 is MGHRA, CDR2 YSYEKL, per germline. V shed 5 bases, J shed 3 bases, and the junction held 9 bases outside the gene matches. CDR3 size: 15 residues.

The CDR3: CSVPDSYRGYTF. CDR3 nucleotide sequence: TGCAGCGTTCCTGACAGTTACCGAGGCTACACCTTC. The gene calls are TRBV29-1 and TRBJ1-2; tentative D call: TRBD1 (5 bases). This CDR3 has 12 residues. Germline CDR1 and CDR2: SQVTM and ANQGSEA. Trimming took 5 bases from V and 8 from J, leaving 15 bases between them. Combining the CDR3 with reference TRBV29-1 and TRBJ1-2 gives the whole variable domain SAVISQKPSRDICQRGTSLTIQCQVDSQVTMMFWYRQQPGQSLTLIATANQGSEATYESGFVIDKFPISRPNLTFSTLTVSNMSPEDSSIYLCSVPDSYRGYTFGSGTRLTVV.

This rearrangement joins TRBV19 to TRBJ1-2; 7 bases are shared with TRBD1. V shed 3 bases, J shed 6 bases, and the junction held 7 bases outside the gene matches. Per germline, CDR1 LNHDA and CDR2 SQIVND (reference sequence). This CDR3 spans 14 amino acids. DNA of the CDR3: TGTGCCAGTAGTATTACAGGGGTCGCTAATGGCTACACCTTC. Residues: CASSITGVANGYTF.

The gene calls are TRBV6-5 and TRBJ1-6; D remains unclear. Deletions cut 0 bases from V and 11 bases from J, with 8 bases between. The CDR3 extends over 13 amino acids. CDR1 is MNHEY and CDR2 is SVGAGI in the germline V gene. The CDR3 nucleotides are TGTGCCAGCAGTTACTCGGGCAGGCCACCCCTCCACTTT. It is translated as CASSYSGRPPLHF.

The chain employs TRBV6-6 and TRBJ2-1; the D is unclear. The CDR3 totals 11 residues. V was shortened by 3 bases and J by 7 bases, with 4 bases between the two germline ends. From germline, CDR1 is MNHNY and CDR2 SVGAGI (reference sequence). CDR3 nucleotides: TGTGCCAGCAGTTATAGAAATGAGCAGTTCTTC. Residues: CASSYRNEQFF.

V usage is TRBV7-6 and J usage is TRBJ1-1; the D is unclear. The germline CDR1 and CDR2 sequences are SGHVS and FNYEAQ. The CDR3 is made up of 15 amino acids. Trimming pared 5 bases from V and 1 base from J, leaving 14 bases between. In nucleotides, the CDR3 is TGTGCCAGCAGCCTACGGTCAGGAGGGAACACTGAAGCTTTCTTT. It is translated as CASSLRSGGNTEAFF.

The CDR3 here is CATRRQGVDYGYTF. CDR3 sequence (DNA): TGTGCCACCAGACGACAGGGGGTAGACTATGGCTACACCTTC. The rearrangement links TRBV27 to TRBJ1-2, with TRBD1 identical over 9 bases. The CDR3 totals 14 residues. Per germline, CDR1 MNHEY and CDR2 SMNVEV (reference sequence). Losses at the gene ends were 10 bases for V and 3 bases for J; bases not matched to a gene: 9.

CDR3 in DNA: TGTGCCAGCGAGTTCTACCAAGAGACCCAGTACTTC. Its protein product is CASEFYQETQYF. This sequence joins TRBV2 and TRBJ2-5; D is uncertain. Germline values: CDR1 SNHLY, CDR2 FYNNEI. This CDR3 has 12 amino acids. Deletions cut 8 bases from V and 0 bases from J, with 7 bases between.

Written as DNA, the CDR3 is TGTGCCAGCAGCTTAGATAGGCCGGGGGTCTCCTACGAGCAGTACTTC. Translating it yields CASSLDRPGVSYEQYF. The chain has TRBV11-2 and TRBJ2-7, with a weak D call TRBD2 (6 bases). Trimming pared 0 bases from V and 0 bases from J, leaving 12 bases between. CDR1 is SGHAT and CDR2 is FQNNGV in the germline V gene. The CDR3 length is 16 residues.

The rearrangement links TRBV6-4 to TRBJ2-3; the D gene is possibly TRBD2 (7 bases). Germline CDR1 is MRHNA and CDR2 is SNTAGT. The V gene lost 3 bases and the J gene lost 6 bases, with 10 bases spanning the gap. The CDR3 sequence is 13 residues long. The CDR3 nucleotides read TGTGCCAGCAGTGAGGGGGGGCGGGATACGCAGTATTTT. Protein sequence: CASSEGGRDTQYF.

The gene calls are TRBV11-3 and TRBJ1-2; 9 bases align to TRBD1. This CDR3 comprises 17 residues. Trimming took 5 bases from V and 2 from J; bases not matched to a gene: 12. Germline-derived CDR1 and CDR2 are SGHNT and YENEEA. For the CDR3, the DNA is TGTGCCAGCAGCCATTGCCGGGACAGGGCGGGGAACTATGGCTACACCTTC. It specifies CASSHCRDRAGNYGYTF.

The CDR3 DNA reads as TGTGCCAGCAGCCTCCGGGACAGGGGTAGATATGGCTACACCTTC. Its translation: CASSLRDRGRYGYTF. V gene TRBV6-2 or TRBV6-3 combines with J gene TRBJ1-2; TRBD1 matches 10 bases. The trim removed 6 bases at V and 5 bases at J, leaving 9 bases unmatched. Germline V gives CDR1 MNHEY, CDR2 SVGEGT. The CDR3 is 15 residues long.

The chain carries TRBV27 and TRBJ1-2; D is perhaps TRBD1 (6 bases). Germline CDR1 and CDR2: MNHEY and SMNVEV (reference sequence). The CDR3 sequence is 14 residues long. Trimming pared 3 bases from V and 8 bases from J, leaving 16 bases between. The CDR3 loop is CASSLLGGAWGYTF. CDR3 nucleotide sequence: TGTGCCAGCAGTTTGTTAGGGGGGGCTTGGGGCTACACCTTC.

V usage is TRBV12-3 or TRBV12-4 and J usage is TRBJ1-6; D is uncertain. The CDR3 totals 13 residues. The V gene lost 6 bases and the J gene lost 7 bases, with 10 bases spanning the gap. The CDR3 DNA follows: TGTGCCAGCAGGGTTAGCCAAAATTCACCCCTCCACTTT. Its translation is CASRVSQNSPLHF.

This chain uses TRBV4-1 with TRBJ1-1; D unclear. V was trimmed by 4 bases and J by 3 bases, leaving 9 bases between them. Germline V gene sequence: CDR1 MGHRA, CDR2 YSYEKL. This CDR3 region has 13 residues. The CDR3 is CASSLRDDTEAFF. DNA of the CDR3: TGCGCCAGCAGCCTCCGGGATGACACTGAAGCTTTCTTT.

This clone came up a few times. The chain is built from TRBV4-1 and TRBJ1-1, with TRBD1 matching 8 bases. There are 15 residues in the CDR3. Germline lookup yields CDR1 MGHRA and CDR2 YSYEKL. V shed 4 bases and J 4 bases; nucleotides not matched to a gene: 8. CDR3 in amino acids: CASSLLTGAGTEAFF. The CDR3 region has the DNA TGCGCCAGCAGCCTCCTGACAGGGGCGGGCACTGAAGCTTTCTTT.

V gene TRBV6-5 combines with J gene TRBJ2-7; 7 nucleotides agree with TRBD1. The CDR3 is 15 residues long. The junction had 8 bases not matched to a gene; V was cut back by 6 bases and J by 0 bases. Germline values: CDR1 MNHEY, CDR2 SVGAGI. The CDR3 reads CASRASGTVSYEQYF. The CDR3 DNA reads TGTGCCAGCAGAGCGTCCGGGACAGTCTCCTACGAGCAGTACTTC.

This chain uses TRBV27 with TRBJ1-5, with 9 bases identical to TRBD1. The ends lost 5 bases at V and 4 bases at J; junction bases unmatched: 9. The V gene's germline CDR1 is MNHEY and CDR2 SMNVEV (reference sequence). The CDR3 covers 16 residues. CDR3 in amino acids: CASSHRQGVGNQPQHF. The CDR3 bases are TGTGCCAGCAGTCACAGACAGGGGGTGGGAAATCAGCCCCAGCATTTT.

The rearrangement joins TRBV7-9 to TRBJ2-7; D possibly corresponds to TRBD1 (7 bases). V lost 1 base and J 2 bases, leaving 12 bases between the germline ends. The CDR3 is made up of 15 amino acids. Germline V CDR1 and CDR2: SEHNR, FQNEAQ (reference sequence). The CDR3 DNA reads TGTGCCAGCAGCTTAGGGAGGGGGCTCACCTACGAGCAGTACTTC. Translating it yields CASSLGRGLTYEQYF.

The chain uses TRBV7-9 and TRBJ1-4; 7 bases map to TRBD1. Germline loops: CDR1 SEHNR, CDR2 FQNEAQ (reference sequence). V lost 4 bases and J lost 5; bases outside the gene matches: 4. The CDR3 runs to 14 residues. The CDR3 region has the DNA TGTGCCAGCAGCTGGGGGACAGTGAATGAAAAACTGTTTTTT. Residues: CASSWGTVNEKLFF.

The gene calls are TRBV7-2 and TRBJ2-1, with no clear D. Trimming cost V 2 bases and J 16 bases, with 21 bases left between them. In germline, CDR1 is SGHTA, CDR2 FQGNSA. This CDR3 contains 14 residues. CDR3 amino acids: CASSLRSSDNFHFF. CDR3 nucleotides: TGTGCCAGCAGCTTAAGATCCTCCGACAACTTCCATTTCTTC.

V gene TRBV6-5 combines with J gene TRBJ1-5; D remains unclear. The germline V gene has CDR1 MNHEY and CDR2 SVGAGI. V shed 8 bases and J shed 2 bases, with 16 bases lying between them. The CDR3 has 15 amino acids. The CDR3 here is CASAHFLVGNQPQHF. CDR3 DNA sequence: TGTGCCAGCGCCCACTTCCTAGTAGGCAATCAGCCCCAGCATTTT.